These 16 T cell receptor beta chains were all obtained from the same sample, sequenced in a study of T-cell reconstitution after alpha-beta-depleted transplantation in children. Construction of the TCRbeta library involved unique molecular identifiers. TCRdb fed the PCR reads into MiXCR, producing one record per CDR3 protein. The sample has a few hundred thousand distinct CDR3 sequences, roughly 25% seen once. The sample here was PBMCs, mostly from graft donor cells, taken 180 days after TCRalphabeta/CD19-depleted stem cell transplant. All receptors derive from a male patient aged 5 to 17 who had a stem cell transplant for acute lymphoblastic leukemia, so the T cells may come from the graft donor.

This chain joins TRBV5-1 and TRBJ2-5; D gene uncertain. Germline values: CDR1 SGHRS, CDR2 YFSETQ. V was pared by 5 bases and J by 2 bases, with 4 bases between. The CDR3 has 11 residues. This CDR3 is CASRFQETQYF. The DNA of the CDR3 is TGCGCCAGCAGGTTTCAAGAGACCCAGTACTTC.

V is TRBV27 and J is TRBJ1-2; 7 bases are shared with TRBD1. Germline CDR1 is MNHEY and CDR2 is SMNVEV (reference sequence). The V and J ends lost 4 bases and 0 bases, in that order; junction bases with no gene match: 5. The CDR3 contains 15 residues. CDR3 region: CASSSPDRANYGYTF. The CDR3 DNA reads as TGTGCCAGCAGTTCACCAGACAGGGCTAACTATGGCTACACCTTC.

The chain links TRBV24-1 to TRBJ2-5; D is unclear. The CDR3 contains 13 residues. V shed 2 bases and J shed 4 bases, with 7 bases lying between them. The V gene's germline CDR1 is KGHDR and CDR2 SFDVKD. In DNA form, the CDR3 reads TGTGCCACCAGTGATTGGTGGATAGAGACCCAGTACTTC. The encoded protein is CATSDWWIETQYF.

The V gene is TRBV12-3 or TRBV12-4, the J gene TRBJ2-5; D is possibly TRBD1 (6 bases). CDR3 length: 15 amino acids. The V gene lost 5 bases and the J gene lost 4 bases, with 17 bases spanning the gap. The CDR3 here is CASSPVGATSETQYF. CDR3 DNA sequence: TGTGCCAGCAGTCCTGTGGGGGCCACCTCAGAGACCCAGTACTTC.

V and J are TRBV3-1 and TRBJ2-1, with 7 bases lining up with TRBD2. J lost 0 bases, V lost 0 bases, and 8 bases had no gene match. This CDR3 spans 18 amino acids. In germline, CDR1 is LGHDT, CDR2 YNNKEL (reference sequence). The chain's CDR3 is CASSQEMSAGVSYNEQFF. The CDR3 nucleotides read TGTGCCAGCAGCCAAGAAATGTCTGCGGGAGTCTCCTACAATGAGCAGTTCTTC.

The chain is built from TRBV27 and TRBJ2-1; the D gene is possibly TRBD1 (5 bases). The V end was cut by 3 bases, the J end by 14 bases, with 17 bases between. Germline V lookup: CDR1 MNHEY, CDR2 SMNVEV (reference sequence). The CDR3 has 13 residues. In DNA, the CDR3 is TGTGCCAGCAGTTTGGTCCCGACAGATGTCAAGTTCTTC. It specifies CASSLVPTDVKFF.

A remark on this clonotype: One end of the junction does not line up with germline, which may come from a read error. This chain links TRBV4-2 with TRBJ2-7; no clear D. The CDR3 length is 17 residues. Germline CDR1 LGHNA, CDR2 YNFKEQ. The DNA for the CDR3 is TGTGCCAGCATCCAAGATTCTGTGGCAGGCCCCCCCTACGAGCAGTACTTC. Translation gives CASIQDSVAGPPYEQYF.

V usage is TRBV7-6 and J usage is TRBJ2-1; possibly TRBD1 for D (5 bases). Germline loops: CDR1 SGHVS, CDR2 FNYEAQ. V was clipped by 3 bases and J by 5 bases, with 8 bases between them. This CDR3 region has 13 residues. CDR3 nucleotide sequence: TGTGCCAGCAGCTTGGACACCCACAATGAGCAGTTCTTC. Protein: CASSLDTHNEQFF.

This clonotype occurred a few times. V is TRBV20-1 and J is TRBJ2-3; unclear D gene. V was trimmed by 1 base and J by 0 bases, leaving 8 bases between them. Per germline, CDR1 DFQATT and CDR2 SNEGSKA (reference sequence). This CDR3 is built from 14 residues. In DNA, the CDR3 is TGCAGTGCTAGAGTGGCCACTAGCACAGATACGCAGTATTTT. It is translated as CSARVATSTDTQYF.

This sequence joins TRBV4-1 and TRBJ2-3; tentative D call: TRBD1 (6 bases). Per the germline V gene, CDR1 is MGHRA and CDR2 is YSYEKL. The V end was cut by 6 bases, the J end by 5 bases, with 18 bases between. The CDR3 is made up of 15 amino acids. The CDR3: CASRRHPGVVDTQYF. CDR3 in DNA: TGCGCCAGCAGACGCCACCCAGGGGTGGTAGATACGCAGTATTTT.

The rearrangement links TRBV27 to TRBJ1-5; a weak D match, TRBD1 (5 bases). V dropped 2 bases and J dropped 9 bases, with 32 bases sitting between them. Germline CDR1 and CDR2: MNHEY and SMNVEV (reference sequence). CDR3 length: 20 residues. CDR3 protein: CASSLIGGGGVRAGMAPQHF. Here the CDR3 DNA reads TGTGCCAGCAGTTTAATAGGTGGTGGTGGGGTCCGAGCAGGGATGGCGCCCCAGCATTTT.

The V gene is TRBV27, the J gene TRBJ2-7; D not certain. Germline V CDR1 and CDR2: MNHEY, SMNVEV (reference sequence). The CDR3 has 13 residues. The V and J ends lost 5 bases and 7 bases respectively, with 15 bases between them. The DNA for the CDR3 is TGTGCCAGCAGTCCGATCCAGGAGTCTGAGCAGTACTTC. As protein: CASSPIQESEQYF.

The gene calls are TRBV7-8 and TRBJ2-7; D unresolved. CDR1 is SGHVS, CDR2 FQNEAQ, per germline. Trimming took off 5 bases at V and 4 bases at J, with 12 bases between the two ends. The CDR3 extends over 13 amino acids. The CDR3 sequence is CASSRWQQYEQYF. The DNA for the CDR3 is TGTGCCAGCAGCCGCTGGCAGCAGTACGAGCAGTACTTC.

This chain connects TRBV29-1 to TRBJ1-2; unclear D gene. V shed 3 bases and J shed 2 bases, with 10 bases lying between them. Per the germline V gene, CDR1 is SQVTM and CDR2 is ANQGSEA. The CDR3 covers 13 residues. The CDR3 spells CSVDPGRNYGYTF. CDR3 sequence (DNA): TGCAGCGTTGATCCGGGCAGGAACTATGGCTACACCTTC.

A few counts support this clonotype. This sequence joins TRBV4-2 and TRBJ2-7, with D possibly matching TRBD2 (6 bases). This CDR3 has 17 residues. Germline loops: CDR1 LGHNA, CDR2 YNFKEQ. V lost 1 base and J 6 bases, leaving 22 bases between the germline ends. The CDR3 protein is CASSQGTPAGQSLEQYF. CDR3 DNA: TGTGCCAGCAGCCAAGGGACCCCAGCGGGTCAATCACTCGAGCAGTACTTC.

This clonotype was recorded a few times. The chain is built from TRBV7-2 and TRBJ2-5, with 7 bases identical to TRBD2. The germline gives CDR1 SGHTA, CDR2 FQGNSA. The CDR3 is 15 residues long. V lost 2 bases and J lost 5; bases outside the gene matches: 8. The CDR3 DNA sequence: TGTGCCAGCAGCTTAACGGCGGGAGAGGAGGAGACCCAGTACTTC. Amino acid sequence: CASSLTAGEEETQYF.